Sequencing of this T cell receptor (beta chain) was carried out in a study of T-cell memory formation after mild COVID-19. Study-wide findings and caveats: CM and EM subsets held most contracting CD4+ clones; EMRA held CD8+ ones.

In this sample, this clonotype turned up many times. Its antigen is undetermined. Barcoded TCR alpha and TCR beta cDNA libraries with UMIs came from 5'RACE using constant-segment primers. TCRdb passed the 5' RACE reads through MiXCR, listing each CDR3 protein once. The sample carries roughly 200,000 distinct CDR3 sequences, more than 8% recorded once. This CDR3 region has 13 residues. Germline V CDR1 and CDR2: SGHRS, YFSETQ. V lost 7 bases and J lost 3, with 10 bases in between. The J gene is TRBJ2-2, the V gene TRBV5-1; D tentatively reads TRBD1 or TRBD2 (5 bases each). This clonotype originated in a man younger than 35 who had mild COVID-19 (a few samples of this study predate the infection). Cell type and time point are not known. Source material: PBMCs or a T cell subset sorted from them (not recorded which). The CDR3 here is CASARGDTGELFF. The CDR3 coding sequence is TGCGCCAGCGCCAGAGGGGACACCGGGGAGCTGTTTTTT.